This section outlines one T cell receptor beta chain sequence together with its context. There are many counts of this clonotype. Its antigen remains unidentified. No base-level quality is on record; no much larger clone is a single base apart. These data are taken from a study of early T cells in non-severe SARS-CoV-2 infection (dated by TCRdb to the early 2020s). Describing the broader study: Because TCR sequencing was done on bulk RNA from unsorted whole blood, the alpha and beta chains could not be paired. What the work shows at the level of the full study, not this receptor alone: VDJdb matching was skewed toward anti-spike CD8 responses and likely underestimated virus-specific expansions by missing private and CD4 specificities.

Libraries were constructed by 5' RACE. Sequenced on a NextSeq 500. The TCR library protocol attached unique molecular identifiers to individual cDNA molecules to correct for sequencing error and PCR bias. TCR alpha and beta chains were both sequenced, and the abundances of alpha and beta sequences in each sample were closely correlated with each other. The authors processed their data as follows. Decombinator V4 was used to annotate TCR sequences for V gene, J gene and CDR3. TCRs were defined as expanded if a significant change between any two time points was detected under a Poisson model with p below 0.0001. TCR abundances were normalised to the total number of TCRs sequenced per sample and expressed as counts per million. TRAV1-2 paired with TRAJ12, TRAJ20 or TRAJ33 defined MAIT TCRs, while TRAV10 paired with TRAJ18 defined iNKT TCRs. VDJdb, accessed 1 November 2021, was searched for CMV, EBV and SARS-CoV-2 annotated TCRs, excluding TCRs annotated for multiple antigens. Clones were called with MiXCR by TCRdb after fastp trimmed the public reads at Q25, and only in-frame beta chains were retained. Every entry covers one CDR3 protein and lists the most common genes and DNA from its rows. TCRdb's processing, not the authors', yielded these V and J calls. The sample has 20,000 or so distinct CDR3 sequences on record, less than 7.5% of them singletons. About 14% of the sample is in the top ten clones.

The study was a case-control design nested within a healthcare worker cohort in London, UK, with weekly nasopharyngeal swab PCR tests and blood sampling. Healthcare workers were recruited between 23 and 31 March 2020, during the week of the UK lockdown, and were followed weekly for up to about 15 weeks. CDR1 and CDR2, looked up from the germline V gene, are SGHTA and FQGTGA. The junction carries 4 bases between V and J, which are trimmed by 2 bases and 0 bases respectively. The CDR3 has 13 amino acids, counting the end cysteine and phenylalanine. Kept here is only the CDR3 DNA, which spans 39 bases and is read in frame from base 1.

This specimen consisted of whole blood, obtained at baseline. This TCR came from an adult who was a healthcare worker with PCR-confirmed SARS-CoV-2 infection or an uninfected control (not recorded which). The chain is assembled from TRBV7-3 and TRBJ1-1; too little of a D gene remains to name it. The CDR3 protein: CASSLGMNTEAFF. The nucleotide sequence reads TGTGCCAGCAGCTTAGGCATGAACACTGAAGCTTTCTTT. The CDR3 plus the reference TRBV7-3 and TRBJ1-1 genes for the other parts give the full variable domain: GAGVSQTPSNKVTEKGKYVELRCDPISGHTALYWYRQSLGQGPEFLIYFQGTGAADDSGLPNDRFFAVRPEGSVSTLKIQRTERGDSAVYLCASSLGMNTEAFFGQGTRLTVV.